This TCR beta chain was recorded in a study of vaccination and CD4 T cells after COVID-19 (dated by TCRdb to the early 2020s). Background for the entire study: Every convalescent patient had a positive nasal swab PCR test for SARS-CoV-2, with mild disease in 9 or 10 patients and severe disease in one. Overlapping spike peptide pools from SARS-CoV-2 and from the common cold coronaviruses HCoV-NL63, HCoV-OC43 and HCoV-229E were used as culture stimuli. In 10 COVID-19 convalescent patients and several infection-naive healthy vaccine recipients, researchers compared the spike-specific CD4+ TCR repertoire from before mRNA vaccination with the repertoire from after. Post-vaccine blood samples were collected a median of about 69 days after the second vaccine dose, ranging from roughly 13 to 241 days. Post-COVID blood samples from convalescent patients were collected a median of 101 days after diagnosis, with a range of about 35 to 161 days. The convalescent cohort comprised six males and four females, including two Hispanic individuals, seven Caucasians, two Asians and one multiracial person. In control cultures, a CEFX viral epitope pool was used as positive control, an HIV-1 Nef peptide pool was used as negative control, or no peptide was added. Each participant got two doses of either the Pfizer-BioNTech BNT162b2 vaccine (n=8) or the Moderna mRNA-1273 vaccine (n=2). Beyond this particular receptor, the publication reports: Of the vaccine-specific clones in convalescent patients, 304 of 307, or nearly all, reacted only to SARS-CoV-2 spike and did not cross-react with common cold coronaviruses. Among convalescent patients, a median about 87% of the SARS-CoV-2-reactive clones seen after vaccination appeared only after vaccination, which suggests priming specific to the vaccine. The median number of SARS-CoV-2-reactive clonotypes rose from 20 to 25 after infection to 30 to 45 after vaccination, but the change was not significant. Only a relatively small number of convalescent patients were included in the study, and early timepoints following natural infection were not analyzed.

Of note for this clonotype: The antigen it recognizes is unknown. Base quality data are lacking; no much larger clone is found one base away.

The sample's treatment or condition label is to be understood as: roughly 10-day PBMC culture with coronavirus spike peptide pools or control peptides (ViraFEST assay). The ViraFEST assay, used in the study, expanded antigen-specific T cells with peptide pools and then identified the expanded clonotypes through TCR sequencing. Positive SARS-CoV-2 PCR tests in the convalescent patients dated from March to December 2020, before Alpha, Beta and Delta variants emerged in the United States. Each well held about 2.2 million PBMCs cultured in IMDM containing about 5% human AB serum and around 9.2 IU/ml IL-2, with approximately 9.2 ug/ml peptide pools added. Half of the culture medium was replaced with fresh IL-2-containing medium on days 3 and 7. After 10 days of culture, CD4+ T cells were isolated by negative selection with the EasySep CD4+ T cell isolation kit. PBMCs were separated from whole blood using Ficoll-Paque Plus gradient centrifugation and then either used fresh or cryopreserved at -140C. Culture conditions were generally each tested in triplicate wells.

Libraries came from PCR. TCR sequencing of DNA from cultured CD4+ T cells used the Oncomine TCR Beta short-read assay at the Johns Hopkins FTIC core. The QIAamp micro DNA kit was used to extract genomic DNA from the cultured CD4+ T cells. Oncomine TCR Beta libraries made from cultured CD4+ T cells were pooled using unique dual indexes and sequenced on an Illumina iSeq 100. Per the authors' processing: Non-productive sequences were filtered out, and CDR3s that did not start with C, did not end with F or W, or were shorter than 7 amino acids were discarded. Antigen-specific clonotypes were identified with the MANAFEST web application by comparing peptide-stimulated wells with reference and other culture wells. For a clone to be called positive, the clone needed an FDR below 0.05, an odds ratio above 5, and a productive frequency above 0.1% in at least two of three replicate wells. Clonotypes that were significantly expanded in both SARS-CoV-2 spike wells and at least one common cold coronavirus spike condition were defined as cross-reactive. Similarity between CDR3 sequences was evaluated in R version 3.6.1 using Levenshtein distances (stringdist) and unrooted phylogenetic trees (ape). In TCRdb, the public reads were trimmed at Q25 with fastp and aligned with MiXCR, with productive beta chains retained. Identical CDR3 proteins give one entry, which carries the most common genes and DNA. For this entry, the V and J calls and clone size follow TCRdb and not the study's own pipeline. This sample holds about 12,000 distinct CDR3 sequences; about half were observed only once. The ten largest make up roughly 27% of the sample.

The material sequenced was CD4+ T cells from blood, cultured in vitro. The receptor comes from a human donor who had recovered from COVID-19.

This receptor carries the CDR3 CASSWTGLNTEAFF. The bases read TGTGCCAGCAGCTGGACAGGGTTGAACACTGAAGCTTTCTTT. The rearranged chain carries TRBV27 and TRBJ1-1; TRBD1 agrees with 8 junctional bases. Compared with germline, V lacks 6 bases and J lacks 0 bases; bases without a gene match: 3. The CDR3 holds 14 amino acids from the cysteine to the phenylalanine. Only CDR3 DNA is held: 42 bases, read in frame from base 1. The germline V gene (reference sequence) specifies MNHEY as CDR1 and SMNVEV as CDR2.